The clone carrying this T cell receptor (beta chain) was found many times. This sample is part of a study of prognosis after radiotherapy for stage I lung cancer. Germline trimming cut 4 bases from V and 2 bases from J; bases unmatched to any gene: 4. The V gene's germline CDR1 is SGHRS and CDR2 YFSETQ. This CDR3 has 16 residues. Starting from genomic DNA, TCR beta CDR3 was amplified through two-round multiplex PCR. Each TRBV and TRBJ gene had its own primer in the first PCR round. TCRdb re-derived calls from the multiplex PCR reads in MiXCR, one entry per CDR3 protein. The sample has just over 30,000 distinct CDR3 sequences; about 34% are singletons.

The chain combines TRBV5-1 with TRBJ2-3, with TRBD2 identical over 13 bases. This clonotype was sampled from a donor aged 50 or older with non-small cell lung cancer. This material consisted of PBMCs, taken before or after stereotactic body radiation therapy (not recorded which). The CDR3 here is CASSLGLAGLTDTQYF. The CDR3 DNA is TGCGCCAGCAGCCTGGGACTAGCGGGACTCACAGATACGCAGTATTTT.